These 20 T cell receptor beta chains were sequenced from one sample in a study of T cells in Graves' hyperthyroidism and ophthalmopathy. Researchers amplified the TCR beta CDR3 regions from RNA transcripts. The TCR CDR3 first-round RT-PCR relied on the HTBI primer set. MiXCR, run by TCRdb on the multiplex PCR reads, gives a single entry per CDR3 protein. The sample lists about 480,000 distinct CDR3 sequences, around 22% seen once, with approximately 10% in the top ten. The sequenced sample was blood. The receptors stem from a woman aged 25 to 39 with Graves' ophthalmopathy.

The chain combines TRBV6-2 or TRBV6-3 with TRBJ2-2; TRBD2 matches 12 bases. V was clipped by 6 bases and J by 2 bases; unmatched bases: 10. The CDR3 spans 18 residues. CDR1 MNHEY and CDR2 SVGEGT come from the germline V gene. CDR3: CASRPLAGGSPNTGELFF. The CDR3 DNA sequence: TGTGCCAGCAGGCCTCTAGCGGGGGGGTCGCCTAACACCGGGGAGCTGTTTTTT.

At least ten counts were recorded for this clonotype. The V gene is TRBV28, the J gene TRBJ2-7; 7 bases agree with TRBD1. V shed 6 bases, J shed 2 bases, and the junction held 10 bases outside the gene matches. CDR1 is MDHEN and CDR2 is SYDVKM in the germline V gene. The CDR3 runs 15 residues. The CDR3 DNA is TGTGCCAGCAGCCCAGGACAGGTTTACACCTACGAGCAGTACTTC. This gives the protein CASSPGQVYTYEQYF.

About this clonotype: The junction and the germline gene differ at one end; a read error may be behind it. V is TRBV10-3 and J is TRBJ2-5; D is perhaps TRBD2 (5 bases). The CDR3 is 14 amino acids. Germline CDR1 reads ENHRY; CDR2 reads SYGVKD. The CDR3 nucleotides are TGTGCCGTCAGTGATAGCGCCTTCCAAGAGACCCAGTACTTC. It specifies CAVSDSAFQETQYF.

Written as DNA, the CDR3 is TGTGCCAGCAGCCCTAGGGGTTTTGCCTACGAGCAGTACTTC. Translated, it gives CASSPRGFAYEQYF. The V call is TRBV3-1, the J call TRBJ2-7, with a possible D match to TRBD1 (5 bases). CDR1 is LGHDT, CDR2 YNNKEL, per germline (reference sequence). The CDR3 runs 14 residues. The V end was cut by 4 bases, the J end by 2 bases, with 12 bases between.

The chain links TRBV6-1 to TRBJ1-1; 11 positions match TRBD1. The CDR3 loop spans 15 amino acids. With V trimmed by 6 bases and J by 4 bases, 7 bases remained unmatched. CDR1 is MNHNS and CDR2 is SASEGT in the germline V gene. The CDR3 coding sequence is TGTGCCAGCAGACGCCTCGGGACAGGGGGCACTGAAGCTTTCTTT. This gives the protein CASRRLGTGGTEAFF.

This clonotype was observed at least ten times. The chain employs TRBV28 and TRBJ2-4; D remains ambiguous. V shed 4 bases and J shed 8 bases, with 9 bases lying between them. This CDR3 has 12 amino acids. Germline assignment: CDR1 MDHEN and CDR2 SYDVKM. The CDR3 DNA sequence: TGTGCCAGCAGTTCCGGACGGGACATTCAGTACTTC. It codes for CASSSGRDIQYF.

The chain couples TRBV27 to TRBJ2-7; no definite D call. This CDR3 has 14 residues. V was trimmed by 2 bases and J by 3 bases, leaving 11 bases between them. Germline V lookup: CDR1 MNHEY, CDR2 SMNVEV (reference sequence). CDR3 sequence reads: CASSLAPLIYEQYF. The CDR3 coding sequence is TGTGCCAGCAGTTTAGCCCCGCTTATCTACGAGCAGTACTTC.

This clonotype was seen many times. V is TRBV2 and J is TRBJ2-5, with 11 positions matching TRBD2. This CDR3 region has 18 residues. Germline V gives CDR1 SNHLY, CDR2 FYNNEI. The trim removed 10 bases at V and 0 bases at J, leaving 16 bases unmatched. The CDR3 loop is CATIPGLAAILYQETQYF. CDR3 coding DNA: TGTGCCACCATTCCGGGACTAGCGGCGATCTTGTACCAAGAGACCCAGTACTTC.

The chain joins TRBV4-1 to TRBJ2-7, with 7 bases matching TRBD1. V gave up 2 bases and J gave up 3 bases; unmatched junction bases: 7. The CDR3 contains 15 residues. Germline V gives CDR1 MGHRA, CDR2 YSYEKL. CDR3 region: CASSQPDRVFYEQYF. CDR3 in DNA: TGCGCCAGCAGCCAACCTGACAGGGTGTTCTACGAGCAGTACTTC.

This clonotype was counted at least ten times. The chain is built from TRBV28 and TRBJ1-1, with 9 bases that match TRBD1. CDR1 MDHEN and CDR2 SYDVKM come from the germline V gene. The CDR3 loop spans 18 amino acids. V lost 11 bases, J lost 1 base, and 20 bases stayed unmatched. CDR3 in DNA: TGTGCCGCCGATAAGGGTCTGGGGACAGGGAGTCGGAACACTGAAGCTTTCTTT. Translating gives CAADKGLGTGSRNTEAFF. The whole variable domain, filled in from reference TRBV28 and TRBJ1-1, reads DVKVTQSSRYLVKRTGEKVFLECVQDMDHENMFWYRQDPGLGLRLIYFSYDVKMKEKGDIPEGYSVSREKKERFSLILESASTNQTSMYLCAADKGLGTGSRNTEAFFGQGTRLTVV.

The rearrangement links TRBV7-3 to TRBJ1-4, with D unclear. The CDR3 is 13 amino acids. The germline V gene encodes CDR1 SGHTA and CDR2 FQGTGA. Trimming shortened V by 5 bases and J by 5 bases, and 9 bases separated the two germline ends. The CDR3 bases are TGTGCCAGCAGCCCGACCGGAAATGAAAAACTGTTTTTT. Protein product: CASSPTGNEKLFF.

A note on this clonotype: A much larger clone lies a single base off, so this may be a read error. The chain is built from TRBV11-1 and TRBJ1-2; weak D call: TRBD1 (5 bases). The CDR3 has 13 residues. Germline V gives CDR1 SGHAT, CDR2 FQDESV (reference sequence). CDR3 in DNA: TGTGCCAGCAGAGACGGGGGTTTCTATGGCTACAGCTTC. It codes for CASRDGGFYGYSF.

DNA of the CDR3: TGTGCCAGCAGCTTAGGAGCGGACAGCACCTACGAGCAGTACTTC. It is translated as CASSLGADSTYEQYF. J is TRBJ2-7 and V is TRBV7-2; D is possibly TRBD1 (6 bases). The CDR3 runs 15 residues. Germline V gene lookup returns CDR1 SGHTA and CDR2 FQGNSA. V lost 1 base to trimming and J lost 2 bases, with 12 bases between them.

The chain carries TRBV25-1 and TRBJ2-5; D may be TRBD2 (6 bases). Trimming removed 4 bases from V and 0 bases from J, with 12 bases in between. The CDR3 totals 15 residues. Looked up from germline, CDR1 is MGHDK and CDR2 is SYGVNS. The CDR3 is CASSGGLWDQETQYF. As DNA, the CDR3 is TGTGCCAGCAGTGGGGGACTCTGGGACCAAGAGACCCAGTACTTC.

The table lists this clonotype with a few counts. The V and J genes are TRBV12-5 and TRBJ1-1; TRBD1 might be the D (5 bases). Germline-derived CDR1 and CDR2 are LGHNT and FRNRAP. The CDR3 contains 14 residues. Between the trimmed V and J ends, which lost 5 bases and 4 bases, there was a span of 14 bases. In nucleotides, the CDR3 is TGTGCTAGTGGTCCGGGACGTCCGAGCACTGAAGCTTTCTTT. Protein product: CASGPGRPSTEAFF. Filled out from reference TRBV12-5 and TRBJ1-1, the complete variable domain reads DARVTQTPRHKVTEMGQEVTMRCQPILGHNTVFWYRQTMMQGLELLAYFRNRAPLDDSGMPKDRFSAEMPDATLATLKIQPSEPRDSAVYFCASGPGRPSTEAFFGQGTRLTVV.

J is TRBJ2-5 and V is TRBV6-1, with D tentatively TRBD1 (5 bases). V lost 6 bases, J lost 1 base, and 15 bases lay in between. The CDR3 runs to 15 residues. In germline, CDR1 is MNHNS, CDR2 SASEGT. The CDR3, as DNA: TGTGCCAGCAGCCGTTACGGTGGGGCCCAAGAGACCCAGTACTTC. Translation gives CASSRYGGAQETQYF.

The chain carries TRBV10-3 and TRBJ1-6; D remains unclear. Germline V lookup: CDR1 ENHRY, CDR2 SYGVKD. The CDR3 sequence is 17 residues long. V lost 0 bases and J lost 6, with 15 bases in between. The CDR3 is CAISESGWDLRNSPLHF. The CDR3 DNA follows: TGTGCCATCAGTGAGTCTGGGTGGGATCTCCGTAATTCACCCCTCCACTTT.

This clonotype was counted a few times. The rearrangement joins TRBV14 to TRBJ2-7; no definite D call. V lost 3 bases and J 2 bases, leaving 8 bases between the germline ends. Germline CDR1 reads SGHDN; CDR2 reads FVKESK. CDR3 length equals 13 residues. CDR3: CASSHQTTYEQYF. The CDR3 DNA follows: TGTGCCAGCAGCCATCAGACCACCTACGAGCAGTACTTC.

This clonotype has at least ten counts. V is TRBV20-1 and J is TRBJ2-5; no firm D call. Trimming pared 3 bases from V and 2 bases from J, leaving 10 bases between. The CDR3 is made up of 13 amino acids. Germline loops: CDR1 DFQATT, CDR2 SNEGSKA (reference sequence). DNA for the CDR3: TGCAGTGCTAGCTCCGGCTGGCAAGAGACCCAGTACTTC. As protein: CSASSGWQETQYF.

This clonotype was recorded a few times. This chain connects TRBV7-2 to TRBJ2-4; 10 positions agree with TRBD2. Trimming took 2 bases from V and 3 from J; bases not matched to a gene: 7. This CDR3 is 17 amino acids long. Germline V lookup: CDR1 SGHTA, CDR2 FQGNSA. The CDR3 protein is CASSLTLAGAVKNIQYF. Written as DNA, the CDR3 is TGTGCCAGCAGCTTAACCCTAGCGGGGGCTGTCAAAAACATTCAGTACTTC.